This T cell receptor beta chain was recorded in a study of blood T cell repertoires in COVID-19. Study at large: The study drew acute and convalescent COVID-19 samples from the United States, Italy and Spain. T cells, B-cell-depleted T cells, or PBMCs provided the cDNA or gDNA that served as material.

CDR1 is SQVTM, CDR2 ANQGSEA, per germline. The CDR3 is 13 residues long. V was pared by 3 bases and J by 4 bases, with 12 bases between. Followed over time, Seattle patients had been enrolled while infection was active. In the authors' workflow: Amplifying reference gene primers gave estimates of nucleated cell counts. Repertoires were generated with immunoSEQ multiplex PCR, while TCRdb's copy carries only in-frame clones and drops some. D and trimming were read from the DNA, whereas the V and J calls and clone size are those reported in that table. The sample holds some 300,000 clones, 85% to 90% seen once.

V gene TRBV29-1 combines with J gene TRBJ2-5; D call uncertain. The sample was peripheral blood. The origin of this receptor is a middle-aged woman with COVID-19, enrolled during active disease. The CDR3 DNA follows: TGCAGCGTTGAGGTATTAGCCGGAGAGACCCAGTACTTC. It encodes CSVEVLAGETQYF.